This is a list of T cell receptor beta chains from one sample in a study of shared clonotypes between healthy human individuals. Assay: immunoSEQ multiplex PCR; the TCRdb copy retains only in-frame clones and omits some. This table has 2,100,000 or so clones, nearly 97% appearing once. Sample: naive CD4+ T cells sorted from blood. These receptors originate from a man aged 18-30 years in good health. The CDR3 runs from the conserved cysteine through the conserved F or W. A D gene is named only where the DNA matches it firmly. Clone size, where shown, is once, few, many, or a class for clones that have expanded.

J	size	V	D	DNA	CDR3
TRBJ2-4	-	TRBV5-1	TRBD2	TGCGCCAGCAGCATTTTAGCGGGAGCCAAAAACATTCAGTACTTC	CASSILAGAKNIQYF
TRBJ2-7	-	TRBV14	-	TGTGCCAGCAGTCCTCGGGATCTCCGTCCCAGGGCCTACGAGCAGTACTTC	CASSPRDLRPRAYEQYF
TRBJ1-1	-	TRBV30	-	TGTGCCTGGAGTCCTACTGGGAACACTGAAGCTTTCTTT	CAWSPTGNTEAFF
TRBJ1-2	-	TRBV6-6	-	TGTGCCAGCAGTTACCCCGCCCTCTATGGCTACACCTTC	CASSYPALYGYTF
TRBJ1-5	-	TRBV27	-	TGTGCCAGCAGTTTAGGTGGAGCCAATCAGCCCCAGCATTTT	CASSLGGANQPQHF
TRBJ2-1	once	TRBV4-2	TRBD2	TGTGCCAGCAGCCAGACTAGCGGGGTTTCATACAATGAGCAGTTCTTC	CASSQTSGVSYNEQFF
TRBJ2-1	-	TRBV6-1	-	TGTGCCAGCAGCGACAGACTAGGCAATGAGCAGTTCTTC	CASSDRLGNEQFF
TRBJ2-2	once	TRBV7-2	TRBD1	TGTGCCAGCAGCTTAAGGGGACAGGGCACCGGGGAGCTGTTTTTT	CASSLRGQGTGELFF
TRBJ1-1	-	TRBV28	-	TGTGCCAGCAGTTTCGGGCAGGGGCGTACTGAAGCTTTCTTT	CASSFGQGRTEAFF
TRBJ2-5	-	TRBV5-1	TRBD2	TGCGCCAGCAGCTTGGCCCGAACTAGCGGGGAAATGGAAGAGACCCAGTACTTC	CASSLARTSGEMEETQYF
TRBJ1-1	-	TRBV19	TRBD1	TGTGCCAGTAGTTTGGGACAGGGGAAGGCTGAAGCTTTCTTT	CASSLGQGKAEAFF
TRBJ2-1	-	TRBV25-1	TRBD1	TGTGCCAGCAGTCAAATCGAGACAGGGGGTTCCTACAATGAGCAGTTCTTC	CASSQIETGGSYNEQFF
TRBJ2-2	-	TRBV25-1	-	TGTGCCAGCAGTTCAGCAGGGGCAGGCACCGGGGAGCTGTTTTTT	CASSSAGAGTGELFF
TRBJ2-5	-	TRBV6-1	-	TGTGCCAGCAGTGGGGGGTTCGGCGAGACCCAGTACTTC	CASSGGFGETQYF
TRBJ2-7	-	TRBV10-2	-	TGCGCCAGCAGTGAGTCGGGGGGGGCAGGTAACGAGCAGTACTTC	CASSESGGAGNEQYF
TRBJ2-3	-	TRBV7-9	-	TGTGCCAGCAGCGATATCATCGGGACTCCCAGCACAGATACGCAGTATTTT	CASSDIIGTPSTDTQYF
TRBJ2-3	-	TRBV5-1	-	TGCGCCAGCAGCCCAGGGGCCGCAGATACGCAGTATTTT	CASSPGAADTQYF
TRBJ2-3	-	TRBV18	-	TGTGCCAGCTCACCGGAGGGAGCGGATACGCAGTATTTT	CASSPEGADTQYF
TRBJ2-3	once	TRBV7-9	TRBD2	TGTGCCAGCAGCTCCACTAGCGGAGGCACAGATACGCAGTATTTT	CASSSTSGGTDTQYF
TRBJ2-1	-	TRBV7-8	-	TGTGCCAGCAGCTCGTCCAGGGACACGTACAATGAGCAGTTCTTC	CASSSSRDTYNEQFF
TRBJ1-1	-	TRBV28	-	TGTGCCAGCACCCCGTCAGGGGCTCTCATGAACACTGAAGCTTTCTTT	CASTPSGALMNTEAFF
TRBJ1-6	-	TRBV6-5	-	TGTGCCAGCAGCCACCTTGGGGCCTATAATTCACCCCTCCACTTT	CASSHLGAYNSPLHF
TRBJ1-1	-	TRBV29-1	-	TGCAGCGTTGATCGGACAGCGAACACTGAAGCTTTCTTT	CSVDRTANTEAFF
TRBJ2-7	-	TRBV10-3	TRBD2	TGTGCCATCGGCCCGGGACTAGCGGATTCCTACGAGCAGTACTTC	CAIGPGLADSYEQYF
TRBJ1-2	-	TRBV10-2	TRBD1	TGCGCCAGCAACCCCAGACAGGGTTTTAACTATGGCTACACCTTC	CASNPRQGFNYGYTF
TRBJ2-3	-	TRBV6-5	TRBD2	TGTGCCAGCAGAAGCGGGGGGAGCACAGATACGCAGTATTTT	CASRSGGSTDTQYF
TRBJ2-5	-	TRBV7-2	TRBD2	TGTGCCAGCAGCTTACGCGGCCTAGCGGGAGGCGTAGAGACCCAGTACTTC	CASSLRGLAGGVETQYF
TRBJ1-4	-	TRBV5-5	TRBD1	TGTGCCAGCAGCTTTCGGGGACAGTCAACTAATGAAAAACTGTTTTTT	CASSFRGQSTNEKLFF
TRBJ2-7	-	TRBV4-1	TRBD1	TGCGCCAGCAGCTCTCGACAGGGGTCCCCCTCCTACGAGCAGTACTTC	CASSSRQGSPSYEQYF
TRBJ2-1	once	TRBV5-1	TRBD1	TGCGCCAGCAGCTGGGGACAGGGGGTGAATGAGCAGTTCTTC	CASSWGQGVNEQFF
TRBJ2-4	-	TRBV30	-	TGTGCCTGGAGTACAGGGAAACTAGCCAAAAACATTCAGTACTTC	CAWSTGKLAKNIQYF
TRBJ2-1	-	TRBV6-5	TRBD2	TGTGCCAGCAGTTACTCAGGGATAGCGGGAGTGGGTGAGCAGTTCTTC	CASSYSGIAGVGEQFF
TRBJ2-1	once	TRBV5-6	-	TGTGCCAGCAGTCCTACCGGATACTCCTACAATGAGCAGTTCTTC	CASSPTGYSYNEQFF
TRBJ2-3	-	TRBV6-1	TRBD2	TGTGCCAGCAGTGATCGGCGGGGGGGAGATACGCAGTATTTT	CASSDRRGGDTQYF
TRBJ2-1	-	TRBV5-1	TRBD2	TGCGCCAGCAGCCAAGGGACTAGCAGCTTCTCCTACAATGAGCAGTTCTTC	CASSQGTSSFSYNEQFF
TRBJ2-7	-	TRBV30	-	TGTGCCTGGGGTGCCAGGGGGGTTTCCTCCTACGAGCAGTACTTC	CAWGARGVSSYEQYF
TRBJ2-2	-	TRBV4-3	TRBD2	TGCGCCAGCAGCCTGGGGGCGGGAGGCACCGGGGAGCTGTTTTTT	CASSLGAGGTGELFF
TRBJ1-1	-	TRBV18	-	TGTGCCAGCTCACTCTTTGGACCGACGACTGAAGCTTTCTTT	CASSLFGPTTEAFF
TRBJ2-7	-	TRBV19	TRBD1	TGTGCCAGTAGTGCCGGGACAGGGGACGAGCAGTACTTC	CASSAGTGDEQYF
TRBJ2-7	-	TRBV7-2	-	TGTGCCAGCAGCCCCCGGGCCTTCGCCTACGAGCAGTACTTC	CASSPRAFAYEQYF
TRBJ2-2	-	TRBV7-9	-	TGTGCCAGCAGCTTAGTCACTGCGGGTACCGGGGAGCTGTTTTTT	CASSLVTAGTGELFF
TRBJ1-2	-	TRBV5-1	-	TGCGCCAGCAGCTTAAACAGGGAGGTACTGTATGGCTACACCTTC	CASSLNREVLYGYTF
TRBJ2-5	-	TRBV11-2	-	TGTGCCAGCAGCTTAGATGGGGCAGGCGGGGAGACCCAGTACTTC	CASSLDGAGGETQYF
TRBJ2-5	once	TRBV12-5	-	TGTGCTAGTGGTCCGAGGGTAGGGGAGACCCAGTACTTC	CASGPRVGETQYF
TRBJ2-3	-	TRBV11-2	TRBD2	TGTGCCAGCAGCACCCGACTAGCGGGGCTCACAGATACGCAGTATTTT	CASSTRLAGLTDTQYF
TRBJ2-7	-	TRBV19	-	TGTGCCAGTAGTGTTGACTACGAGCAGTACTTC	CASSVDYEQYF
TRBJ1-5	-	TRBV7-9	-	TGTGCCAGCAGCTTAGATTCCCCCAGGGGAGGACAGCCCCAGCATTTT	CASSLDSPRGGQPQHF
TRBJ2-3	-	TRBV5-3	TRBD2	TGTGCCAGAAGCCTGGGAGGGGGCACAGATACGCAGTATTTT	CARSLGGGTDTQYF
TRBJ2-3	-	TRBV5-1	-	TGCGCCAGCAACTCGGGGGTTGTCGCAGATACGCAGTATTTT	CASNSGVVADTQYF
TRBJ1-1	-	TRBV2	-	TGTGCCAGCATGTTAGGAGCCACCGGGACAAAGAACACTGAAGCTTTCTTT	CASMLGATGTKNTEAFF
TRBJ2-2	-	TRBV25-1	-	TGTGCCAGCAGAGCCGGGACTCAGAACGAGGAGCTGTTTTTT	CASRAGTQNEELFF
TRBJ2-7	-	TRBV4-2	TRBD2	TGTGCCAGCAGCTCCCGGGGGGGCGTTGGGTCCTACGAGCAGTACTTC	CASSSRGGVGSYEQYF
TRBJ2-7	-	TRBV2	TRBD1	TGTGCCAGCAGTCCCACCATGGACAGGGGAGGCTCCGAGCAGTACTTC	CASSPTMDRGGSEQYF